What follows are 27 T cell receptor beta chains derived from one specimen sequenced in a study of cytomegalovirus exposure and HLA in healthy donors. The PCR used 60 Vbeta and 13 Jbeta primers. This table comes from immunoSEQ multiplex PCR, and its TCRdb copy is limited to in-frame clones, with some not included. The sample yields roughly 200,000 clones, around 82% seen once. Sequencing was done on a sample of PBMCs. Every receptor here comes from a woman aged 30 to 39 in good health and CMV-seropositive.

This chain joins TRBV29-1 and TRBJ2-5; tentative D call: TRBD1 (6 bases). V was cut by 0 bases and J by 5 bases, with 25 bases left in between. The germline V gene has CDR1 SQVTM and CDR2 ANQGSEA. The CDR3 has 18 residues. The CDR3 is CSVEDLHDIEQGLETQYF. The CDR3 DNA is TGCAGCGTTGAAGATCTCCACGACATAGAACAGGGCTTGGAGACCCAGTACTTC.

The rearrangement uses TRBV28 and TRBJ1-2, with D perhaps matching TRBD1 (6 bases). The germline V and J ends were trimmed by 6 bases and 5 bases, with 13 bases remaining between them. Germline-derived CDR1 and CDR2 are MDHEN and SYDVKM. CDR3 size: 13 residues. CDR3 protein: CASSMTGGYGYTF. For the CDR3, the DNA is TGTGCCAGCAGCATGACAGGCGGGTATGGCTACACCTTC.

Only a few counts were recorded for this clone. The chain couples TRBV5-8 to TRBJ1-4; D may be TRBD1 (6 bases). Germline CDR1 reads SGHTS; CDR2 reads YDEGEE. V lost 4 bases and J lost 0, with 10 bases in between. CDR3 length equals 15 residues. CDR3 in amino acids: CASSRGGATNEKLFF. CDR3 DNA: TGTGCCAGCAGCCGAGGGGGTGCAACTAATGAAAAACTGTTTTTT.

This clone was seen only a few times. As DNA, the CDR3 is TGTGCCAGCAGTCCGGGGGGGGGCGCAGATACGCAGTATTTT. This translates into CASSPGGGADTQYF. This chain links TRBV6-1 with TRBJ2-3; 8 positions match TRBD2. V shed 5 bases and J 4 bases; nucleotides not matched to a gene: 5. The CDR3 loop spans 14 amino acids. CDR1 MNHNS and CDR2 SASEGT come from the germline V gene.

This chain joins TRBV5-5 and TRBJ1-2, with TRBD1 identical over 8 bases. The CDR3 has 14 residues. CDR1 is SGHKS and CDR2 is YYEKEE in the germline V gene (reference sequence). Trimming cost V 4 bases and J 2 bases; bases outside gene matches: 4. CDR3 nucleotides: TGTGCCAGCAGCCCACGGACAGGGAACTATGGCTACACCTTC. Protein product: CASSPRTGNYGYTF. Full variable domain (missing parts from reference TRBV5-5 and TRBJ1-2): DAGVTQSPTHLIKTRGQQVTLRCSPISGHKSVSWYQQVLGQGPQFIFQYYEKEERGRGNFPDRFSARQFPNYSSELNVNALLLGDSALYLCASSPRTGNYGYTFGSGTRLTVV.

This chain joins TRBV9 and TRBJ2-5, with 11 bases aligning to TRBD2. This CDR3 has 16 amino acids. The germline V gene encodes CDR1 SGDLS and CDR2 YYNGEE. V trimming: 3 bases; J trimming: 1 base; junction bases outside the gene matches: 5. CDR3 region: CASSAGTSGLQETQYF. The CDR3 DNA reads as TGTGCCAGCAGCGCCGGGACTAGCGGACTCCAAGAGACCCAGTACTTC.

The chain combines TRBV30 with TRBJ2-2; TRBD2 aligns across 11 bases. V trimming: 7 bases; J trimming: 4 bases; junction bases outside the gene matches: 11. Germline V gene data show CDR1 as GTSNPN and CDR2 as SVGIG (reference sequence). This CDR3 contains 16 residues. The CDR3 sequence: CALQGPGLAVTGELFF. Written as DNA, the CDR3 is TGTGCCTTACAAGGGCCGGGACTAGCGGTCACCGGGGAGCTGTTTTTT.

The sample holds one count of this clone. DNA of the CDR3: TGTGCCAGCTTTTTTGGCACCTCCTACAATGAGCAGTTCTTC. This encodes CASFFGTSYNEQFF. V is TRBV5-6 and J is TRBJ2-1; D gene uncertain. The CDR3 length is 14 residues. Looked up from germline, CDR1 is SGHDT and CDR2 is YYEEEE. Trimming left V 7 bases short and J 0 bases short, with 11 bases between.

The chain carries TRBV5-6 and TRBJ1-2; D not certain. CDR1 and CDR2 (germline): SGHDT, YYEEEE. V lost 4 bases and J lost 8, with 15 bases in between. The CDR3 spans 13 residues. As DNA, the CDR3 is TGTGCCAGCAGCCGAGGCACGCTGGAAGGCTACACCTTC. Translation gives CASSRGTLEGYTF. The variable domain in full, completed from reference TRBV5-6 and TRBJ1-2, reads DAGVTQSPTHLIKTRGQQVTLRCSPKSGHDTVSWYQQALGQGPQFIFQYYEEEERQRGNFPDRFSGHQFPNYSSELNVNALLLGDSALYLCASSRGTLEGYTFGSGTRLTVV.

The chain joins TRBV4-2 to TRBJ2-3; D might be TRBD1 (5 bases). The germline V gene encodes CDR1 LGHNA and CDR2 YNFKEQ. The V gene lost 0 bases and the J gene lost 0 bases, with 10 bases spanning the gap. This CDR3 is built from 16 residues. This CDR3 reads CASSQDVQGSTDTQYF. In DNA, the CDR3 is TGTGCCAGCAGCCAAGATGTTCAGGGAAGCACAGATACGCAGTATTTT.

There are a few counts of this clone. J is TRBJ2-3 and V is TRBV7-8, with 8 bases fitting TRBD2. Germline CDR1 reads SGHVS; CDR2 reads FQNEAQ. The trim removed 4 bases at V and 2 bases at J, leaving 11 bases unmatched. This CDR3 is 17 amino acids long. As DNA, the CDR3 is TGTGCCAGCAGCTCGCTGTTTCTAGCGGGTCCCACAGATACGCAGTATTTT. Protein sequence: CASSSLFLAGPTDTQYF.

The chain employs TRBV4-1 and TRBJ2-2; the match to TRBD1 covers 10 bases. The junction had 6 bases not matched to a gene; V was cut back by 2 bases and J by 3 bases. The CDR3 runs to 17 residues. CDR1 is MGHRA, CDR2 YSYEKL, per germline. The CDR3 here is CASSQYTGTGDTGELFF. The CDR3 nucleotides read TGCGCCAGCAGCCAATACACCGGGACAGGGGACACCGGGGAGCTGTTTTTT.

The chain employs TRBV5-4 and TRBJ2-3; possible D gene TRBD2, 6 bases. The CDR3 is made up of 14 amino acids. V was clipped by 4 bases and J by 1 base, with 10 bases between them. Germline-derived CDR1 and CDR2 are SGHNT and YYREEE (reference sequence). CDR3 sequence (DNA): TGTGCCAGCAGCCCCGGACTACGCACAGATACGCAGTATTTT. Protein product: CASSPGLRTDTQYF.

Only a few counts were recorded for this clone. The chain uses TRBV5-1 and TRBJ2-4, with D possibly being TRBD1 (6 bases). V was clipped by 4 bases and J by 9 bases, with 23 bases between them. This CDR3 comprises 16 residues. Germline lookup yields CDR1 SGHRS and CDR2 YFSETQ. Here the CDR3 reads CASSPMGAQGIGIQYF. Here the CDR3 DNA reads TGCGCCAGCAGCCCGATGGGGGCCCAAGGGATAGGCATTCAGTACTTC.

This clone appeared a single time. This sequence joins TRBV7-9 and TRBJ1-3; TRBD1 aligns across 7 bases. The CDR3 length is 15 residues. Looked up from germline, CDR1 is SEHNR and CDR2 is FQNEAQ (reference sequence). With V trimmed by 4 bases and J by 10 bases, 13 bases remained unmatched. CDR3 nucleotides: TGTGCCAGCAGCTCTAACAGGGGTCCGCCGGGAACCATATATTTT. This encodes CASSSNRGPPGTIYF.

In its sample, this clone was seen a few times. The chain has TRBV9 and TRBJ2-7, with 7 bases fitting TRBD2. CDR3 length: 19 residues. Trimming cost V 2 bases and J 3 bases; bases outside gene matches: 20. CDR1 is SGDLS, CDR2 YYNGEE, per germline. The CDR3 loop is CASSVGTATRGPGGYEQYF. The CDR3 region has the DNA TGTGCCAGCAGCGTCGGAACAGCCACTCGCGGGCCGGGGGGCTACGAGCAGTACTTC.

V usage is TRBV27 and J usage is TRBJ2-7, with TRBD2 matching over 7 bases. CDR3 length equals 11 residues. V gave up 6 bases and J gave up 7 bases; unmatched junction bases: 3. Germline loops: CDR1 MNHEY, CDR2 SMNVEV (reference sequence). The CDR3 DNA reads TGTGCCAGCAGGGGGCGGGGGGAGCAGTACTTC. Its protein product is CASRGRGEQYF.

In DNA, the CDR3 is TGTGCCAGCAGCCAAGAGGGTCTAGCGGCATACAATGAGCAGTTCTTC. It yields the protein CASSQEGLAAYNEQFF. V gene TRBV4-2 combines with J gene TRBJ2-1; the match to TRBD2 covers 7 bases. CDR1 and CDR2 (germline): LGHNA, YNFKEQ. The CDR3 sequence is 16 residues long. The ends lost 0 bases at V and 4 bases at J; junction bases unmatched: 6.

CDR3 nucleotide sequence: TGTGCCAGCAGCCTTGGGCACCCCTACGAGCAGTACTTC. Amino acid sequence: CASSLGHPYEQYF. The V gene is TRBV14, the J gene TRBJ2-7; D not resolved. V lost 4 bases and J lost 2, with 9 bases in between. CDR1 SGHDN and CDR2 FVKESK come from the germline V gene. The CDR3 extends over 13 amino acids. The variable domain in full, completed from reference TRBV14 and TRBJ2-7, reads EAGVTQFPSHSVIEKGQTVTLRCDPISGHDNLYWYRRVMGKEIKFLLHFVKESKQDESGMPNNRFLAERTGGTYSTLKVQPAELEDSGVYFCASSLGHPYEQYFGPGTRLTVT.

The rearrangement joins TRBV29-1 to TRBJ2-5; TRBD2 might be the D (6 bases). This CDR3 has 12 residues. V was trimmed by 6 bases and J by 8 bases, leaving 16 bases between them. From germline, CDR1 is SQVTM and CDR2 ANQGSEA. The CDR3 nucleotides read TGCAGCGTGGGACTTACAAGAGATACCCAGTACTTC. Amino acid sequence: CSVGLTRDTQYF.

The genes are TRBV28 and TRBJ2-7; unclear D gene. Germline lookup yields CDR1 MDHEN and CDR2 SYDVKM. The CDR3 is 13 residues long. V was pared by 7 bases and J by 2 bases, with 12 bases between. CDR3 sequence (DNA): TGTGCCAGCATGGAGACGGCGGCCTACGAGCAGTACTTC. Its protein is CASMETAAYEQYF.

This sequence joins TRBV5-1 and TRBJ2-5, with TRBD2 identical over 8 bases. The CDR3 is made up of 16 amino acids. Per germline, CDR1 SGHRS and CDR2 YFSETQ. The junction had 10 bases not matched to a gene; V was cut back by 2 bases and J by 4 bases. CDR3 nucleotides: TGCGCCAGCAGCTTTTCCGGGGCGGGAGGAGCAGAGACCCAGTACTTC. Its protein is CASSFSGAGGAETQYF.

V gene TRBV28 combines with J gene TRBJ2-7; 7 positions agree with TRBD1. This CDR3 contains 14 residues. Germline V lookup: CDR1 MDHEN, CDR2 SYDVKM. The V gene end was trimmed by 7 bases and the J gene end by 1 base; junction bases not matched to a gene: 7. The CDR3 region has the DNA TGTGCCAGCATTTCACCACAGGGGTCCTACGAGCAGTACTTC. It is translated as CASISPQGSYEQYF.

This clone appeared a single time. V usage is TRBV29-1 and J usage is TRBJ1-1, with D perhaps matching TRBD1 (6 bases). Germline V gene lookup returns CDR1 SQVTM and CDR2 ANQGSEA. The CDR3 covers 12 residues. Trimming shortened V by 7 bases and J by 3 bases, and 12 bases separated the two germline ends. CDR3 nucleotide sequence: TGCAGCGGGAACGGACAGTACACTGAAGCTTTCTTT. Its translation: CSGNGQYTEAFF.

The V gene is TRBV29-1, the J gene TRBJ2-5; 8 bases line up with TRBD1. Germline CDR1 reads SQVTM; CDR2 reads ANQGSEA. The CDR3 is made up of 12 amino acids. Trimming removed 5 bases from V and 4 bases from J; junction bases left unmatched: 3. The CDR3, as DNA: TGCAGCGTTTCGGACAGGGCAGAGACCCAGTACTTC. It encodes CSVSDRAETQYF.

This rearrangement joins TRBV5-5 to TRBJ2-4, with a weak D call TRBD2 (7 bases). This CDR3 contains 18 residues. From germline, CDR1 is SGHKS and CDR2 YYEKEE (reference sequence). V shed 1 base and J shed 0 bases, with 17 bases lying between them. For the CDR3, the DNA is TGTGCCAGCAGCTTGACTAGGGGGGGTTTCGTAGCCAAAAACATTCAGTACTTC. It is translated as CASSLTRGGFVAKNIQYF. Using reference TRBV5-5 and TRBJ2-4 for the parts outside the CDR3, the full variable domain is DAGVTQSPTHLIKTRGQQVTLRCSPISGHKSVSWYQQVLGQGPQFIFQYYEKEERGRGNFPDRFSARQFPNYSSELNVNALLLGDSALYLCASSLTRGGFVAKNIQYFGAGTRLSVL.

This clone appeared once. For the CDR3, the DNA is TGTGCCAGCAGCCGGGACAGGGGGAGGGCAGATACGCAGTATTTT. Translated, it gives CASSRDRGRADTQYF. V gene TRBV7-2 combines with J gene TRBJ2-3; 11 bases line up with TRBD1. The germline V gene encodes CDR1 SGHTA and CDR2 FQGNSA. With V trimmed by 5 bases and J by 4 bases, 5 bases remained unmatched. The CDR3 is 15 residues long.